Below are 21 T cell receptor beta chains sequenced from a single sample in a study of CD8 T cells in Susac syndrome. The RNA, about 0.5 to 1 ug, was put through reverse transcription using random hexamers. TCRdb re-derived calls from the immunoSEQ multiplex PCR reads in MiXCR, one entry per CDR3 protein. The sample consists of around 90,000 distinct CDR3 sequences, approximately 96% of them appearing once. Source material: CD8+ T cells from PBMCs. These TCRs come from a human donor with Susac syndrome.

This chain connects TRBV3-1 to TRBJ1-6; D ambiguous. Germline values: CDR1 LGHDT, CDR2 YNNKEL (reference sequence). The CDR3 is made up of 15 amino acids. V lost 3 bases, J lost 12 bases, and 18 bases lay in between. Written as DNA, the CDR3 is TGTGCCAGCAGCCAGGGCCAATTCGGGGTTGTACCCCTCCACTTT. This translates into CASSQGQFGVVPLHF.

This clonotype has a single count. The chain carries TRBV5-1 and TRBJ2-3; a weak D match, TRBD1 (6 bases). Germline CDR1 and CDR2: SGHRS and YFSETQ. The CDR3 totals 16 residues. V was cut by 4 bases and J by 4 bases, with 19 bases left in between. The chain's CDR3 is CASSARDNPFPDTQYF. The CDR3 nucleotides are TGCGCCAGCAGCGCCCGGGACAATCCCTTCCCAGATACGCAGTATTTT.

This clonotype was seen only once. The J gene is TRBJ1-1, the V gene TRBV15; the D is unclear. This CDR3 contains 13 residues. V shed 3 bases and J shed 2 bases, with 7 bases lying between them. Germline values: CDR1 LNHNV, CDR2 YYDKDF (reference sequence). Here the CDR3 reads CATSRDANTEAFF. CDR3 bases: TGTGCCACCAGCAGGGACGCCAACACTGAAGCTTTCTTT.

The V gene is TRBV4-3, the J gene TRBJ2-5; D not resolved. Germline values: CDR1 LGHNA, CDR2 YSLEER. V was cut by 0 bases and J by 3 bases, with 5 bases left in between. The CDR3 has 13 amino acids. The CDR3, as DNA: TGCGCCAGCAGCCAAGATTATGAAGAGACCCAGTACTTC. Translated: CASSQDYEETQYF.

The V call is TRBV27, the J call TRBJ2-5, with D maybe TRBD1 (6 bases). V was shortened by 7 bases and J by 4 bases, with 16 bases between the two germline ends. Germline-derived CDR1 and CDR2 are MNHEY and SMNVEV (reference sequence). This CDR3 region has 14 residues. The CDR3: CASTANRARETQYF. CDR3 sequence (DNA): TGTGCCAGCACCGCTAACAGGGCTAGAGAGACCCAGTACTTC.

CDR3 sequence: CASRAVTPGDTQYF. The CDR3 nucleotides read TGCGCCAGCCGAGCGGTAACCCCGGGAGATACGCAGTATTTT. V usage is TRBV5-1 and J usage is TRBJ2-3, with a weak D call TRBD2 (5 bases). The germline gives CDR1 SGHRS, CDR2 YFSETQ. Trimming removed 7 bases from V and 5 bases from J, with 17 bases in between. The CDR3 is made up of 14 amino acids. The variable domain in full, completed from reference TRBV5-1 and TRBJ2-3, reads KAGVTQTPRYLIKTRGQQVTLSCSPISGHRSVSWYQQTPGQGLQFLFEYFSETQRNKGNFPGRFSGRQFSNSRSEMNVSTLELGDSALYLCASRAVTPGDTQYFGPGTRLTVL.

The V gene is TRBV20-1, the J gene TRBJ2-3; 9 nucleotides line up with TRBD2. Trimming removed 5 bases from V and 1 base from J; junction bases left unmatched: 13. CDR3 length: 17 residues. Germline CDR1 reads DFQATT; CDR2 reads SNEGSKA (reference sequence). The CDR3 here is CSAPTPGTSLGTDTQYF. As DNA, the CDR3 is TGCAGTGCTCCGACCCCCGGGACTAGCTTAGGCACAGATACGCAGTATTTT.

The chain uses TRBV6-1 and TRBJ1-6, with D possibly matching TRBD1 (6 bases). Germline values: CDR1 MNHNS, CDR2 SASEGT. The CDR3 extends over 16 amino acids. V was pared by 6 bases and J by 4 bases, with 16 bases between. CDR3 in DNA: TGTGCCAGCAGCCGGGAGGGGGGCGCTTATAATTCACCCCTCCACTTT. It yields the protein CASSREGGAYNSPLHF.

The chain carries TRBV4-3 and TRBJ2-7; D unresolved. Trimming took 1 base from V and 0 from J, leaving 10 bases between them. The CDR3 runs 15 residues. Looked up from germline, CDR1 is LGHNA and CDR2 is YSLEER. This chain's CDR3 is CASSQGRASSYEQYF. The DNA for the CDR3 is TGCGCCAGCAGCCAAGGAAGGGCAAGCTCCTACGAGCAGTACTTC.

The genes are TRBV9 and TRBJ1-2, with D hard to call. The CDR3 is 12 residues long. V was pared by 0 bases and J by 5 bases, with 5 bases between. In germline, CDR1 is SGDLS, CDR2 YYNGEE. The CDR3 DNA is TGTGCCAGCAGCGTAGGAGTTTATGGCTACACCTTC. Its protein is CASSVGVYGYTF. Using reference TRBV9 and TRBJ1-2 for the parts outside the CDR3, the full variable domain is DSGVTQTPKHLITATGQRVTLRCSPRSGDLSVYWYQQSLDQGLQFLIQYYNGEERAKGNILERFSAQQFPDLHSELNLSSLELGDSALYFCASSVGVYGYTFGSGTRLTVV.

The chain links TRBV20-1 to TRBJ1-2; possible D gene TRBD1, 5 bases. Germline CDR1 and CDR2: DFQATT and SNEGSKA (reference sequence). The V and J ends lost 0 bases and 4 bases respectively, with 15 bases between them. The CDR3 runs to 15 residues. CDR3 region: CSARDLRGAGYGYTF. The CDR3 nucleotides are TGCAGTGCTAGAGATTTAAGGGGCGCCGGCTATGGCTACACCTTC.

The rearrangement joins TRBV5-6 to TRBJ2-5; 7 bases are shared with TRBD1. Trimming took 4 bases from V and 5 from J; bases not matched to a gene: 8. Germline V gene lookup returns CDR1 SGHDT and CDR2 YYEEEE. CDR3 length: 14 amino acids. CDR3 residues: CASSVTGAGETQYF. For the CDR3, the DNA is TGTGCCAGCAGCGTTACAGGGGCCGGGGAGACCCAGTACTTC.

The chain couples TRBV28 to TRBJ2-7; tentatively, D is TRBD1 or TRBD2 (5 bases each). The CDR3 runs 14 residues. Trimming left V 5 bases short and J 0 bases short, with 11 bases between. CDR1 is MDHEN and CDR2 is SYDVKM in the germline V gene. The CDR3 DNA sequence: TGTGCCAGCAGTCCCAGGGAGAGCTCCTACGAGCAGTACTTC. Amino acids: CASSPRESSYEQYF.

This clonotype was seen once. The chain has TRBV20-1 and TRBJ2-5, with 12 bases that match TRBD2. The CDR3 has 18 residues. V lost 3 bases and J lost 1; bases outside the gene matches: 12. Germline V gives CDR1 DFQATT, CDR2 SNEGSKA (reference sequence). This CDR3 is CSARSTSGGVRSQETQYF. CDR3 DNA: TGCAGTGCTAGGTCGACTAGCGGGGGAGTTCGGTCCCAAGAGACCCAGTACTTC.

This chain joins TRBV9 and TRBJ2-1; 10 nucleotides align to TRBD1. CDR3 length: 18 amino acids. J lost 9 bases, V lost 2 bases, and 17 bases had no gene match. CDR1 is SGDLS, CDR2 YYNGEE, per germline. CDR3 coding DNA: TGTGCCAGCAGCGTGCCCGAGGGGGGACAGGGGCTCCCGGGTGAGCAGTTCTTC. This translates into CASSVPEGGQGLPGEQFF.

The rearrangement joins TRBV29-1 to TRBJ1-2; a possible D gene is TRBD1 (6 bases). The CDR3 loop spans 14 amino acids. The germline V gene encodes CDR1 SQVTM and CDR2 ANQGSEA. With 1 base removed from V and 8 bases from J, the gap between germline ends came to 17 bases. This CDR3 is CSVEVVRGAGGYTF. CDR3 sequence (DNA): TGCAGCGTTGAAGTTGTTCGGGGGGCCGGAGGCTACACCTTC. The complete variable domain, with remaining parts taken from reference TRBV29-1 and TRBJ1-2, reads SAVISQKPSRDICQRGTSLTIQCQVDSQVTMMFWYRQQPGQSLTLIATANQGSEATYESGFVIDKFPISRPNLTFSTLTVSNMSPEDSSIYLCSVEVVRGAGGYTFGSGTRLTVV.

Remarks on this clonotype: An end of the junction differs from the germline gene, which may be a read error. This chain joins TRBV3-1 and TRBJ2-3; D perhaps matches TRBD2 (5 bases). This CDR3 is 12 amino acids long. Germline CDR1 is LGHDT and CDR2 is YNNKEL (reference sequence). The CDR3 here is CASSKPMDFLSF. The CDR3 DNA is TGTGCCAGCAGCAAACCGATGGACTTCCTTAGTTTT.

The chain employs TRBV6-1 and TRBJ1-3; TRBD1 matches at 7 bases. The V gene's germline CDR1 is MNHNS and CDR2 SASEGT. This CDR3 contains 17 residues. V trimming: 5 bases; J trimming: 0 bases; junction bases outside the gene matches: 10. CDR3 sequence reads: CASSLGARQGSGNTIYF. CDR3 coding DNA: TGTGCCAGCAGTCTAGGGGCTCGACAGGGCTCTGGAAACACCATATATTTT.

The table lists this clonotype with a count of one. The genes are TRBV5-1 and TRBJ1-1; D perhaps matches TRBD1 (5 bases). In germline, CDR1 is SGHRS, CDR2 YFSETQ. This CDR3 has 15 residues. V was shortened by 2 bases and J by 0 bases, with 11 bases between the two germline ends. The DNA for the CDR3 is TGCGCCAGCAGCTTTGAGGGGAACATGAACACTGAAGCTTTCTTT. Translating gives CASSFEGNMNTEAFF.

J is TRBJ2-4 and V is TRBV27, with 7 bases that match TRBD1. Germline V gives CDR1 MNHEY, CDR2 SMNVEV (reference sequence). The CDR3 consists of 16 residues. The V segment lost 5 bases and the J segment 0 bases; nucleotides outside the gene matches: 7. CDR3 amino acids: CASSLRTGVAKNIQYF. The CDR3 nucleotides read TGTGCCAGCAGTCTCAGGACAGGAGTAGCCAAAAACATTCAGTACTTC.

The V gene is TRBV6-6, the J gene TRBJ1-5; TRBD1 might be the D (6 bases). CDR1 and CDR2 from the germline V gene are MNHNY and SVGAGI (reference sequence). The V and J ends lost 2 bases and 0 bases respectively, with 11 bases between them. This CDR3 region has 16 residues. CDR3 amino acids: CASSYRTGNSNQPQHF. CDR3 nucleotide sequence: TGTGCCAGCAGTTACCGCACAGGGAATAGCAATCAGCCCCAGCATTTT.